This T cell receptor (beta chain) was sequenced for a study of cytomegalovirus exposure and HLA in healthy donors. Profiled with immunoSEQ multiplex PCR; TCRdb holds only in-frame clones, not every one. Among approximately 120,000 clones, around 90% were seen once, and the ten largest hold less than 2%. Germline V lookup: CDR1 MNHEY, CDR2 SMNVEV (reference sequence). Trimming pared 0 bases from V and 3 bases from J, leaving 9 bases between. The CDR3 sequence is 15 residues long. The clonotype was recovered from a woman aged 18 to 35 in good health and CMV-seronegative. Sequenced: PBMCs. The rearrangement joins TRBV27 to TRBJ2-1; tentatively, D is TRBD2 (5 bases). CDR3 coding DNA: TGTGCCAGCAGTTTATCCGCGGGCCGCTACAATGAGCAGTTCTTC. Amino acid sequence: CASSLSAGRYNEQFF.